This T cell receptor (beta chain) was profiled in a study of blood T cell repertoires in COVID-19. Across the study: There were acute and convalescent COVID-19 samples, and they came from the United States, Italy and Spain. Sample material is recorded as cDNA or gDNA derived from T cells, B-cell-depleted T cells, or PBMCs.

This clone was found once. In the source study's methods: Amplification with reference gene primers provided the estimates of nucleated cell counts. Data came from immunoSEQ multiplex PCR; TCRdb stores just in-frame clones and leaves some out. V and J calls and clone size are those listed in that table; D and trimming were worked out from the DNA. The sample lists some 59,000 clones, 90% to 95% occurring once. V lost 3 bases and J lost 2, with 14 bases in between. Germline V lookup: CDR1 SGHRS, CDR2 YFSETQ. CDR3 length: 15 amino acids. Material: peripheral blood. The TCR was taken from a man aged 50-59 years with acute or convalescent COVID-19. The gene calls are TRBV5-1 and TRBJ1-1, with D perhaps TRBD1 (6 bases). CDR3 residues: CASSSTGTLNTEAFF. The CDR3 bases are TGCGCCAGCAGCTCCACAGGGACGCTTAACACTGAAGCTTTCTTT. Supplemented by reference TRBV5-1 and TRBJ1-1, the full variable domain reads KAGVTQTPRYLIKTRGQQVTLSCSPISGHRSVSWYQQTPGQGLQFLFEYFSETQRNKGNFPGRFSGRQFSNSRSEMNVSTLELGDSALYLCASSSTGTLNTEAFFGQGTRLTVV.